These T cell receptor beta chains were read from a single sample in a study of OX40 agonist ivuxolimab in advanced cancers. Method: immunoSEQ multiplex PCR; TCRdb's copy keeps in-frame clones and lacks some. This table holds 50,000 to 65,000 clones, around 93% found once. Sequences were derived from CD4+ or CD8+ T cells sorted from blood, sampled in a trial of the OX40 agonist ivuxolimab. The receptors derive from an adult with an advanced solid tumor such as melanoma, head and neck, liver or kidney cancer. The CDR3 runs from the conserved cysteine through the conserved F or W.

j_call v_call cdr3_aa
TRBJ1-4 TRBV4-3 CASSQDSGPIEKLFF
TRBJ1-3 TRBV9 CASSVGALAGELNTIYF
TRBJ1-1 TRBV10-3 CAISETPGQGPTEAFF
TRBJ1-6 TRBV27 CASHGAYNSPLHF
TRBJ2-7 TRBV5-1 CASSSTSSYEQYF
TRBJ2-1 TRBV27 CASSFGTGYLQFF
TRBJ1-2 TRBV4-1 CASSQDSGFGYTF
TRBJ1-1 TRBV19 CASRRSTGYTEAFF
TRBJ2-7 TRBV15 CATSRDLGVSEQYF
TRBJ1-5 TRBV4-3 CASSQDVTGVNQPQHF
TRBJ2-2 TRBV4-3 CASSHFRPLGLENTGELFF
TRBJ2-7 TRBV27 CASSFQGSPYEQYF
TRBJ2-7 TRBV29-1 CSVEADTSYEQYF
TRBJ1-5 TRBV19 CASSMFGGSNQPQHF
TRBJ2-1 TRBV11-3 CASSLDDNEQFF
TRBJ2-7 TRBV29-1 CSVDGLAGVYEQYF
TRBJ2-6 TRBV9 CASSPGSGANVLTF
TRBJ1-1 TRBV9 CASSPLENTEAFF
TRBJ1-2 TRBV7-6 CASSPDRGGGYTF
TRBJ2-3 TRBV28 CASNLLAGGLLDTQYF
TRBJ2-1 TRBV19 CASSWTSGSRGEQFF
TRBJ2-5 TRBV7-6 CASSLFRETQYF
TRBJ1-5 TRBV6-4 CASNTATYSNQPQHF
TRBJ1-2 TRBV5-6 CASSLGPGVDYGYTF
TRBJ1-2 TRBV19 CASSPQDYGYTF
TRBJ2-5 TRBV30 CASGTSGRAGETQYF
TRBJ1-6 TRBV15 CATSRDRGPMDSPLHF
TRBJ1-1 TRBV5-8 CASSLAGGDYATEAFF
TRBJ2-7 TRBV25-1 CASSRQGSSYEQYF
TRBJ2-1 TRBV4-3 CASSQNNEQFF
TRBJ1-1 TRBV13 CASSLPQGVNTEAFF
TRBJ2-7 TRBV7-2 CASSWYLGDYEQYF
TRBJ1-1 TRBV7-6 CASSLGPVNTEAFF
TRBJ1-5 TRBV5-5 CASSLGVGSNQPQHF
TRBJ2-5 TRBV5-4 CASSPADRETQYF
TRBJ2-3 TRBV10-3 CAISESSGEADTQYF
TRBJ1-1 TRBV11-2 CASSRDRMNTEAFF
TRBJ2-3 TRBV4-1 CASSQIEGGGTDTQYF
TRBJ2-1 TRBV19 CASSISGETYNEQFF
TRBJ1-2 TRBV6-5 CASSSAGGYGYTF
TRBJ2-7 TRBV4-3 CASSPGNPSYEQYF
TRBJ2-7 TRBV19 CASSPSTPGDEQYF
TRBJ1-4 TRBV15 CATSRDFIFTPTNEKLFF
TRBJ2-2 TRBV30 CAWSVPSPNTGELFF
TRBJ1-3 TRBV29-1 CSVSGGPSSGNTIYF
TRBJ2-6 TRBV27 CASSLIRVSGANVLTF
TRBJ2-1 TRBV28 CASRIGLAFYNEQFF
TRBJ2-7 TRBV11-2 CASSLLITGYEQYF
TRBJ2-4 TRBV11-2 CASSLGQVDQYF
TRBJ1-1 TRBV30 CAWSVLTETEAFF
TRBJ1-5 TRBV4-1 CASSLGSTQPQHF
TRBJ2-1 TRBV2 CASSEEWDIGYNEQFF
TRBJ1-4 TRBV6-4 CAGSEFGGSVREKLFF
TRBJ1-1 TRBV4-1 CASSQDRSMNTEAFF
TRBJ2-1 TRBV19 CASSPDLAGVYNEQFF
TRBJ1-1 TRBV27 CASSLVQVVHTEAFF
TRBJ2-3 TRBV28 CASSLVLAEHTDTQYF
TRBJ2-7 TRBV9 CASSVAIGGTYEQYF
TRBJ2-1 TRBV27 CASASGGYNEQFF
TRBJ2-2 TRBV13 CATRGGRTGELFF